Sequencing of this TCR beta chain was carried out in a study of post-analysis software for immune sequencing data (dated by TCRdb to about 2015). Regarding the complete study: The recorded disease courses included relapsing-remitting, secondary progressive and progressive-relapsing multiple sclerosis, and some patients had no subtype annotation. The multiple sclerosis patient repertoires were compared with approximately 11 previously published healthy control repertoires from donors aged roughly 6 to 25 years. A subset of samples was prepared in parallel using single-end sample barcoding, then pooled and co-amplified after Illumina adapter ligation.

From cysteine to phenylalanine, the CDR3 is 11 amino acids long. Left in the record is the CDR3 DNA by itself, 33 bases read in frame from the first base. From a lookup of the germline V gene, CDR1 and CDR2 are MNHEY and SVGAGI. Between the V and J ends, shortened by 6 bases and 2 bases respectively, the junction contains 5 bases. Libraries were made using PCR. The instrument was an Illumina HiSeq 2500. To reduce PCR and sequencing biases, unique molecular identifiers were built into the TCR beta cDNA libraries. Every 1 to 10 million input T cells yielded approximately 500,000 cDNA molecules, meaning each molecule approximated one T cell. The patient libraries were prepared and sequenced using the same protocol as the earlier healthy control dataset. Within a given batch, samples were prepared together, multiplexed and sequenced on the same HiSeq lane. Turning to the authors' computational methods: Raw barcoded reads were processed with MIGEC, discarding single-read molecular identifier groups before consensus assembly and CDR3 extraction. VDJtools was used for post-analysis of the clonotype tables, with diversity normalized by down-sampling every dataset to the smallest sample size. In repertoire overlap clustering, CDR3 amino acid sequences, but not nucleotide sequences, were matched to correct batch-related cross-sample contamination. TCRdb applied fastp at Q25 and MiXCR to the public reads, then kept only in-frame beta chains. Here each entry gathers all rows of one CDR3 protein and keeps the most common genes and DNA. TCRdb's processing, not the authors' own work, is the source of the V and J calls. This sample is represented by about 540,000 distinct CDR3 sequences; roughly 34% of them were singletons. The top ten clones comprise approximately 5.4% of the sample.

This clonotype appeared a few times. The clone's antigen remains unknown. No base-level quality is on record; no much larger clone is a single base apart. The research as a whole found: The multiple sclerosis patient group was slightly younger than the control group. Multiple sclerosis patients had significantly lower normalized Chao1 diversity than controls, a result that suggests substantial peripheral T-cell clonal expansion. Direct clustering with F measure revealed strong co-clustering of samples prepared in the same batch, which led to a batch-effect correction. Significantly higher frequencies in patients than in controls were found for roughly 5 TRBV segments, including TRBV5-6, TRBV5-1 and TRBV20-1.

TCR beta repertoires were profiled from peripheral blood of under 15 young patients with multiple sclerosis to demonstrate the VDJtools post-analysis software. The multiple sclerosis patients were children and adolescents between roughly 6 and 17 years of age. The chain links TRBV6-5 with TRBJ2-7; no D gene is confidently identified. The TCR comes from a girl between 2 and 17 years old with multiple sclerosis. The specimen sequenced was blood. CDR3 protein: CASRSPYEQYF. The DNA sequence is TGTGCCAGCAGGTCCCCCTACGAGCAGTACTTC.